This TCR beta chain comes out of a study of cytomegalovirus exposure and HLA in healthy donors. General study findings and limits: For most TCR sequences rarity was the rule, although some public TCRs occurred in many donors. In a later analysis, TCR beta V- and J-gene trimming showed a link to a missense DCLRE1C variant. Donors were assumed by presence/absence analyses to have roughly uniform sequencing depth. Per published reports, the classifier diagnosed cytomegalovirus status with high specificity and sensitivity.

PCR employed 60 Vbeta and 13 Jbeta primers. Assay: immunoSEQ multiplex PCR; the TCRdb copy retains only in-frame clones and omits some. The table lists fewer than 150,000 clones. Trimming cost V 0 bases and J 4 bases; bases outside gene matches: 3. The CDR3 consists of 15 residues. Germline values: CDR1 MGHRA, CDR2 YSYEKL. A note on this clone: Its cognate antigen is unknown.

The sequence derives from a man between 40 and 49 years old in good health and CMV-seronegative. Sequenced input: PBMCs. The chain is built from TRBV4-1 and TRBJ1-3; 7 nucleotides line up with TRBD1. This CDR3 is CASSQDRGYGNTIYF. The CDR3 region has the DNA TGCGCCAGCAGCCAAGACAGGGGGTACGGAAACACCATATATTTT.